Here is one T cell receptor beta chain with its context. Its target is not known. The data were taken from a study of T cell repertoires in cytomegalovirus infection. The length of the CDR3 is 15 residues. The germline gives CDR1 MGHRA, CDR2 YSYEKL. The V and J ends lost 1 base and 4 bases respectively, with 14 bases between them. TCRdb analysed the reads with MiXCR anew, one entry per CDR3 protein. The sample yields approximately 280,000 distinct CDR3 sequences, around 20% seen once. The sequences come from cultured PBMCs, collected from culture after CMV antigen stimulation. This clonotype was sampled from a human donor in good health (CMV status not recorded). Some clones in this sample may be carry-over from other donors' samples. This rearrangement joins TRBV4-1 to TRBJ2-7; tentative D call: TRBD2 (5 bases). CDR3 DNA sequence: TGCGCCAGCAGCCAAGTTCTAGCCAAAGAATACGAGCAGTACTTC. This translates into CASSQVLAKEYEQYF.